Following are 24 T cell receptor beta chains from one sample sequenced in a study of shared clonotypes between healthy human individuals. Data came from immunoSEQ multiplex PCR; TCRdb stores just in-frame clones and leaves some out. The top ten hold approximately 1.7% of the sample, which has nearly 750,000 clones, over 55% seen once. Material: memory CD4+ T cells sorted from blood. Noted subset: CD45RA-negative fraction. All receptors come from a woman aged 25 to 39 in good health.

This rearrangement joins TRBV28 to TRBJ2-1, with a tentative D call TRBD2 (5 bases). The V end was cut by 5 bases, the J end by 8 bases, with 13 bases between. The CDR3 has 13 residues. Germline V lookup: CDR1 MDHEN, CDR2 SYDVKM. DNA of the CDR3: TGTGCCAGCAGTGTACTAGTGGTCCATGAGCAGTTCTTC. It yields the protein CASSVLVVHEQFF. The full variable domain, in which reference TRBV28 and TRBJ2-1 provide the parts outside the CDR3, is DVKVTQSSRYLVKRTGEKVFLECVQDMDHENMFWYRQDPGLGLRLIYFSYDVKMKEKGDIPEGYSVSREKKERFSLILESASTNQTSMYLCASSVLVVHEQFFGPGTRLTVL.

This clone occurred a few times. The chain is built from TRBV5-5 and TRBJ2-5, with 8 bases that match TRBD2. This CDR3 is 14 amino acids long. CDR1 is SGHKS, CDR2 YYEKEE, per germline (reference sequence). V lost 0 bases to trimming and J lost 4 bases; unmatched junction nucleotides: 2. In DNA form, the CDR3 reads TGTGCCAGCAGCTTGGCACGGGGGGGAGAGACCCAGTACTTC. Translating it yields CASSLARGGETQYF. Supplemented by reference TRBV5-5 and TRBJ2-5, the full variable domain reads DAGVTQSPTHLIKTRGQQVTLRCSPISGHKSVSWYQQVLGQGPQFIFQYYEKEERGRGNFPDRFSARQFPNYSSELNVNALLLGDSALYLCASSLARGGETQYFGPGTRLLVL.

The chain couples TRBV5-1 to TRBJ1-2; possibly TRBD1 for D (6 bases). The CDR3 length is 13 residues. V shed 4 bases and J shed 7 bases, with 14 bases lying between them. Germline CDR1 and CDR2: SGHRS and YFSETQ. The CDR3 DNA reads as TGCGCCAGCAGCACTGGACAGACTCTTGGCTACACCTTC. Protein sequence: CASSTGQTLGYTF.

This chain links TRBV5-1 with TRBJ2-7; 10 bases are a match to TRBD1. The length of the CDR3 is 14 residues. The ends lost 4 bases at V and 5 bases at J; junction bases unmatched: 6. Per germline, CDR1 SGHRS and CDR2 YFSETQ. CDR3 protein: CASSRGQGMNEQYF. CDR3 sequence (DNA): TGCGCCAGCAGCCGGGGACAGGGGATGAACGAGCAGTACTTC.

This clone was detected a few times. The rearrangement joins TRBV6-5 to TRBJ2-1; 9 bases agree with TRBD2. The CDR3 runs 14 residues. V trimming: 5 bases; J trimming: 8 bases; junction bases outside the gene matches: 7. Germline CDR1 and CDR2: MNHEY and SVGAGI. The CDR3 DNA reads as TGTGCCAGCAGTCGTAGCGGGAGTATGGATGAGCAGTTCTTC. Translation: CASSRSGSMDEQFF.

The chain is built from TRBV9 and TRBJ2-6; D is undetermined. Per germline, CDR1 SGDLS and CDR2 YYNGEE. The CDR3 loop spans 15 amino acids. Trimming cost V 0 bases and J 9 bases, with 13 bases left between them. This CDR3 is CASSVGSSGSNVLTF. The CDR3 DNA is TGTGCCAGCAGCGTAGGATCCTCCGGCAGCAACGTCCTGACTTTC.

The V call is TRBV5-1, the J call TRBJ1-2; D is perhaps TRBD1 (6 bases). Germline V CDR1 and CDR2: SGHRS, YFSETQ. V was shortened by 1 base and J by 6 bases, with 19 bases between the two germline ends. The CDR3 is 16 residues long. The CDR3 nucleotides read TGCGCCAGCAGCTTGCTGGGGCCAGGGGTAGGTGATGGCTACACCTTC. Amino acids: CASSLLGPGVGDGYTF.

The chain links TRBV6-1 to TRBJ1-5; 7 bases fit TRBD1. The CDR3 consists of 14 residues. The V segment lost 8 bases and the J segment 6 bases; nucleotides outside the gene matches: 10. CDR1 is MNHNS, CDR2 SASEGT, per germline. The CDR3 DNA is TGTGCCAGCGTCCAACCCAGGGGGGGTCAGCCCCAGCATTTT. It is translated as CASVQPRGGQPQHF.

This clone was counted ten times or more. CDR3 sequence reads: CATSSGPTAYSGANVLTF. For the CDR3, the DNA is TGTGCCACCAGCAGCGGTCCGACGGCCTACTCTGGGGCCAACGTCCTGACTTTC. V usage is TRBV15 and J usage is TRBJ2-6, with D unclear. The germline V gene encodes CDR1 LNHNV and CDR2 YYDKDF (reference sequence). The CDR3 covers 18 residues. V gave up 3 bases and J gave up 0 bases, with 15 bases separating them.

This clone was found once. The J gene is TRBJ1-4, the V gene TRBV28; the match to TRBD1 covers 12 bases. With 6 bases clipped from V and 8 bases from J, the junction kept 7 bases outside the gene matches. The CDR3 totals 15 residues. Germline CDR1 and CDR2: MDHEN and SYDVKM. The CDR3 spells CASSPRDRGPEKLFF. Here the CDR3 DNA reads TGTGCCAGCAGCCCCCGGGACAGGGGGCCAGAAAAACTGTTTTTT.

The CDR3 here is CASSTFLNTEAFF. The CDR3 region has the DNA TGTGCCAGCTCGACCTTCTTGAACACTGAAGCTTTCTTT. This chain joins TRBV7-9 and TRBJ1-1; D is ambiguous. Germline CDR1 is SEHNR and CDR2 is FQNEAQ (reference sequence). The ends were cut back, 8 bases at V and 0 bases at J, with 10 bases in the middle. This CDR3 is 13 amino acids long.

This clone was found a few times. A far more abundant clone sits one base away, making this likely a read error. CDR3 DNA: TGTGCCAGCAGCTTAGGGGAACAGCCCCAGCATTTT. Protein product: CASSLGEQPQHF. The V and J genes are TRBV7-9 and TRBJ1-5, with no clear D. CDR1 is SEHNR and CDR2 is FQNEAQ in the germline V gene (reference sequence). This CDR3 is 12 amino acids long. The V end was cut by 1 base, the J end by 7 bases, with 5 bases between.

In this sample, this clone turned up many times. In the same sample, other DNA sequences code for this CDR3. This chain connects TRBV20-1 to TRBJ1-1; 7 bases fit TRBD1. CDR3 size: 11 residues. With 6 bases clipped from V and 3 bases from J, the junction kept 1 base outside the gene matches. The germline V gene encodes CDR1 DFQATT and CDR2 SNEGSKA (reference sequence). For the CDR3, the DNA is TGCAGTGCCGACAGGGACACTGAAGCTTTCTTT. Its translation: CSADRDTEAFF.

The chain links TRBV30 to TRBJ1-4; the match to TRBD1 covers 7 bases. V trimming: 1 base; J trimming: 5 bases; junction bases outside the gene matches: 7. Germline-derived CDR1 and CDR2 are GTSNPN and SVGIG (reference sequence). This CDR3 has 15 amino acids. The DNA for the CDR3 is TGTGCCTGGAGTGGGACCGGGACAGACAATGAAAAACTGTTTTTT. Translating gives CAWSGTGTDNEKLFF. The full variable domain, in which reference TRBV30 and TRBJ1-4 provide the parts outside the CDR3, is SQTIHQWPATLVQPVGSPLSLECTVEGTSNPNLYWYRQAAGRGLQLLFYSVGIGQISSEVPQNLSASRPQDRQFILSSKKLLLSDSGFYLCAWSGTGTDNEKLFFGSGTQLSVL.

The chain is built from TRBV7-6 and TRBJ2-1; 9 nucleotides match TRBD2. The CDR3 extends over 16 amino acids. CDR1 is SGHVS, CDR2 FNYEAQ, per germline. With V trimmed by 1 base and J by 7 bases, 8 bases remained unmatched. This CDR3 is CASSLGVAGVRNEQFF. The DNA for the CDR3 is TGTGCCAGCAGCTTAGGGGTAGCGGGAGTCAGGAATGAGCAGTTCTTC.

Of note for this clone: Other nucleotide sequences in the sample specify the same CDR3. This chain joins TRBV18 and TRBJ2-3; D remains unclear. Germline assignment: CDR1 KGHSH and CDR2 LQKENI. The CDR3 loop spans 12 amino acids. V lost 3 bases to trimming and J lost 6 bases, with 7 bases between them. The CDR3 reads CASSPVGDTQYF. As DNA, the CDR3 is TGTGCCAGCTCACCGGTCGGGGATACGCAGTATTTT.

This chain links TRBV27 with TRBJ2-7; D not certain. Trimming took off 6 bases at V and 0 bases at J, with 12 bases between the two ends. The CDR3 extends over 14 amino acids. The germline V gene has CDR1 MNHEY and CDR2 SMNVEV (reference sequence). The CDR3 loop is CASRLSITSYEQYF. CDR3 coding DNA: TGTGCCAGCAGATTGTCAATTACCTCCTACGAGCAGTACTTC.

The J gene is TRBJ2-2, the V gene TRBV5-1; D is possibly TRBD1 (7 bases). The V and J ends lost 7 bases and 5 bases respectively, with 12 bases between them. This CDR3 is built from 13 residues. Germline lookup yields CDR1 SGHRS and CDR2 YFSETQ. The CDR3 nucleotides read TGCGCCAGCGGGGGGACAGCGACCGGGGAGCTGTTTTTT. Amino acids: CASGGTATGELFF.

The V call is TRBV5-1, the J call TRBJ2-1; possibly TRBD2 for D (5 bases). The V end lost 0 bases, the J end lost 7 bases, and 8 bases lay between the germline ends. Germline V gene data show CDR1 as SGHRS and CDR2 as YFSETQ. The CDR3 contains 13 residues. In nucleotides, the CDR3 is TGCGCCAGCAGCTTGGGCCCGGGGAATGAGCAGTTCTTC. This translates into CASSLGPGNEQFF.

V and J are TRBV2 and TRBJ2-3; D could derive from TRBD1 or TRBD2 (7 bases each). CDR3 length: 16 amino acids. With 2 bases removed from V and 1 base from J, the gap between germline ends came to 13 bases. Germline V gives CDR1 SNHLY, CDR2 FYNNEI. CDR3 nucleotide sequence: TGTGCCAGCAGTGAACAGGGGGGGCTGGGCACAGATACGCAGTATTTT. Amino acids: CASSEQGGLGTDTQYF.

The chain has TRBV6-1 and TRBJ1-5; no definite D call. The CDR3 covers 12 residues. CDR1 is MNHNS and CDR2 is SASEGT in the germline V gene. V dropped 5 bases and J dropped 5 bases, with 7 bases sitting between them. This chain's CDR3 is CASSNPDQPQHF. CDR3 DNA: TGTGCCAGCAGTAACCCTGATCAGCCCCAGCATTTT.

The chain employs TRBV6-1 and TRBJ1-1, with D hard to call. Germline V gene sequence: CDR1 MNHNS, CDR2 SASEGT. The CDR3 loop spans 14 amino acids. The germline V and J ends were trimmed by 3 bases and 4 bases, with 12 bases remaining between them. CDR3 loop: CASSELPVSTEAFF. The CDR3 coding sequence is TGTGCCAGCAGTGAGCTTCCCGTCTCCACTGAAGCTTTCTTT.

V usage is TRBV5-4 and J usage is TRBJ1-3, with D hard to call. V gave up 5 bases and J gave up 0 bases, with 12 bases separating them. CDR3 length: 15 amino acids. Germline-derived CDR1 and CDR2 are SGHNT and YYREEE (reference sequence). The CDR3 nucleotides are TGTGCCAGCAGTTCTGGACGGAACTCTGGAAACACCATATATTTT. Protein product: CASSSGRNSGNTIYF.

This chain uses TRBV2 with TRBJ2-7; TRBD2 matches 9 bases. J lost 0 bases, V lost 5 bases, and 8 bases had no gene match. CDR1 and CDR2 from the germline V gene are SNHLY and FYNNEI. This CDR3 is 16 amino acids long. Written as DNA, the CDR3 is TGTGCCAGCAGTAGGCCCTCTAGCGGGGCCTCCTACGAGCAGTACTTC. Translating it yields CASSRPSSGASYEQYF. The whole variable domain, filled in from reference TRBV2 and TRBJ2-7, reads EPEVTQTPSHQVTQMGQEVILRCVPISNHLYFYWYRQILGQKVEFLVSFYNNEISEKSEIFDDQFSVERPDGSNFTLKIRSTKLEDSAMYFCASSRPSSGASYEQYFGPGTRLTVT.